This TCR beta chain was found in a study of cytomegalovirus exposure and HLA in healthy donors. The CDR3 length is 14 residues. V gave up 3 bases and J gave up 5 bases; unmatched junction bases: 3. Per germline, CDR1 KGHSH and CDR2 LQKENI. Overall study results and limits: In the 120 or so validation repertoires, around 95% of cluster scores exceeded 0, per a later analysis. Reports described diagnosis of cytomegalovirus status by the classifier as highly specific and sensitive.

Produced via immunoSEQ multiplex PCR; TCRdb's table is partial and in-frame only. The sample includes hundreds of thousands of clones, 86% of them seen just once. The donors were part of the roughly 130-subject validation cohort, which stood apart from the approximately 700-subject first cohort. As concerns this clone: The antigen remains undetermined.

The V and J genes are TRBV18 and TRBJ1-4; 7 nucleotides align to TRBD1. What was sequenced was PBMCs. The receptor comes from a woman aged 18-35 years in good health and CMV-seronegative. The CDR3 sequence: CASSPTGSNEKLFF. The DNA for the CDR3 is TGTGCCAGCTCACCGACAGGGTCCAATGAAAAACTGTTTTTT.